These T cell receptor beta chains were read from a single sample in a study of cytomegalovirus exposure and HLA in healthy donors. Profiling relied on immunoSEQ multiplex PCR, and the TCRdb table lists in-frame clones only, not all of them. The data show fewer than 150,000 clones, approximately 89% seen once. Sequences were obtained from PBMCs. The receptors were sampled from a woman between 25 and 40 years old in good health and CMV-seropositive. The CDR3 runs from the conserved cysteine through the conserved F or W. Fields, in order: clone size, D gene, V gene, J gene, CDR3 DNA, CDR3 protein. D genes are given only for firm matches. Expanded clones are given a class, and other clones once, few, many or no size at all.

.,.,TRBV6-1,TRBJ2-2,TGTGCCAGCAAAAGGGGGGGGACCGGGGAGCTGTTTTTT,CASKRGGTGELFF
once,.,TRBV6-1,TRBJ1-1,TGTGCCAGCAAAGGGGAAGACACTGAAGCTTTCTTT,CASKGEDTEAFF
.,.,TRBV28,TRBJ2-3,TGTGCCAGCAGTTTTCCTGGACCGGGTTTGCTTAGCGGTTCAGATACGCAGTATTTT,CASSFPGPGLLSGSDTQYF
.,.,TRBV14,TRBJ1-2,TGTGCCAGCAGCCAGGGGCCTGGATATGGCTACACCTTC,CASSQGPGYGYTF
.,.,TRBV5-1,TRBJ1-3,TGCGCCAGTAGTCCCGGGGAGAGCTCTGGAAACACCATATATTTT,CASSPGESSGNTIYF
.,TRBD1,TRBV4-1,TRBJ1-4,TGCGCCAGCAGCCACCCAGGGGGCGCGGATGAAAAACTGTTTTTT,CASSHPGGADEKLFF
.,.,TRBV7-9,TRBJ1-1,TGTTCCAGCAGCTTAGAGTTGAGCACTGAAGCTTTCTTT,CSSSLELSTEAFF
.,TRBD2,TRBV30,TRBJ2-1,TGTGCCTGGAGTGTGGGTGCGGGAGTCGCTAATGAGCAGTTCTTC,CAWSVGAGVANEQFF
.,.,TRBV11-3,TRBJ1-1,TGTGCCAGCAGCTTAACAGGTACATTGAACACTGAAGCTTTCTTT,CASSLTGTLNTEAFF
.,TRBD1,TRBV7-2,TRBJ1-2,TGTGCCAGCAGCCAAGTCTCGACAGGGCGGCGCTACACCTTC,CASSQVSTGRRYTF
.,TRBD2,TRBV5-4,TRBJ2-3,TGTGCCAGCAGACCGGGTGGAGCGGGAGTTACAGATACGCAGTATTTT,CASRPGGAGVTDTQYF
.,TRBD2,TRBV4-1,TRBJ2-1,TGCGCCAGCGGTCTAGCGGGAGGGGGCAATGAGCAGTTCTTC,CASGLAGGGNEQFF
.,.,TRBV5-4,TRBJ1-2,TGTGCCAGCAGCTTCCCTGGGGAGGGCCCCTATGGCTACACCTTC,CASSFPGEGPYGYTF
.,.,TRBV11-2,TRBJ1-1,TGTGCCAGCAGCTTTTCAGGTGATGCTGAAGCTTTCTTT,CASSFSGDAEAFF
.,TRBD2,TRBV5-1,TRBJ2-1,TGCGCCAGCAGCTTGGCACTAGCGGGAGGGGATGAGCAGTTCTTC,CASSLALAGGDEQFF
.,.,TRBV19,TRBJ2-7,TGTGCCAGTAGTAGGCAGGGCTACGAGCAGTACTTC,CASSRQGYEQYF
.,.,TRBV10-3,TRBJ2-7,TGTGCCATCAGTGAGTCGAGAGGGGGAACCTACGAGCAGTACTTC,CAISESRGGTYEQYF
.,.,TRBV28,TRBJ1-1,TGTGCCACCTTACAAGTCACTGAAGCTTTCTTT,CATLQVTEAFF
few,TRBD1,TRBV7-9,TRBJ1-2,TGTGCCAGCAGCTTAGGATCGACAGGGGAGGAGGGCTACACCTTC,CASSLGSTGEEGYTF
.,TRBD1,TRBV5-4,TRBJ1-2,TGTGCCAGCAGCCTTTACAGGGGGTCCTATGGCTACACCTTC,CASSLYRGSYGYTF
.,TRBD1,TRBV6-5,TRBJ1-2,TGTGCCAGCAGTTACCTCGGGACAGCTAACTATGGCTACACCTTC,CASSYLGTANYGYTF
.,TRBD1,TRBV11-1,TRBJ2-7,TGTGCCAGCAGCTTAATAAGGGACAGTCCCTACGAGCAGTACTTC,CASSLIRDSPYEQYF
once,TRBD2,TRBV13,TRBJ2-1,TGTGCCAGCAGCTCAGGACTAGCGGGGGGGCTATATGAGCAGTTCTTC,CASSSGLAGGLYEQFF
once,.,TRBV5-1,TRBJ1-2,TGCGCCAGCAGCTTGGGCGGGGGCGAGGGCTACACCTTC,CASSLGGGEGYTF
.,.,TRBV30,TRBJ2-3,TGTGCCTGGTTGCTAGCGCCAGATACGCAGTATTTT,CAWLLAPDTQYF
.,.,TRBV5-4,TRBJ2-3,TGTGCCAGCAGCTTGGGACAGAGCACAGATACGCAGTATTTT,CASSLGQSTDTQYF
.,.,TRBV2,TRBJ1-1,TGTGCCAGCACCCACGGTAGGGGCAGGGGCGATAAGATGAACACTGAAGCTTTCTTT,CASTHGRGRGDKMNTEAFF